This T cell receptor beta chain was profiled in a study of shared clonotypes between healthy human individuals. Profiled with immunoSEQ multiplex PCR; TCRdb holds only in-frame clones, not every one. The sample yields approximately 2.4 million clones, around 95% seen once. Germline CDR1 and CDR2: SGHTA and FQGNSA. CDR3 length: 14 residues. The ends lost 4 bases at V and 6 bases at J; junction bases unmatched: 4. Turning to this clone: Other nucleotide sequences from this sample produce the same CDR3.

This clonotype was obtained from a man aged 18 to 30 in good health. This sequence joins TRBV7-2 and TRBJ2-7; 12 bases are a match to TRBD2. The sequenced sample was naive CD4+ T cells sorted from blood. Subset reported: CD45RA+ positively selected. CDR3 sequence: CASSSGLAGGEQYF. CDR3 DNA sequence: TGTGCCAGCAGCTCGGGACTAGCGGGCGGCGAGCAGTACTTC.